These T cell receptor beta chains were read from a single sample in a study of beta chain features in type 1 diabetes. The repertoire was sequenced with immunoSEQ multiplex PCR; TCRdb's copy has only in-frame clones and lacks some. The top ten hold over 5.5% of the sample, which has 250,000 to 400,000 clones, less than 15% seen once. Sequencing input: central memory CD4+ T cells from blood. These receptors were taken from a man aged 30 to 39 in good health. Each CDR3 is given with its conserved first and last residue. A D gene is named only where the DNA matches it firmly. Clone size is not always given. Where it is, it says once, few, many or a class for expanded clones.

TRBJ2-1,TRBV5-3,TRBD2,few,CARSVVAGTSYNEQFF,TGTGCCAGAAGCGTCGTAGCGGGGACCTCCTACAATGAGCAGTTCTTC
TRBJ1-5,TRBV6-5,NA,few,CASSYRVSGQPQHF,TGTGCCAGCAGTTACAGGGTGTCGGGTCAGCCCCAGCATTTT
TRBJ2-3,TRBV12-5,NA,NA,CASAGVVDTQYF,TGTGCTAGTGCGGGAGTTGTAGATACGCAGTATTTT
TRBJ2-3,TRBV7-8,NA,few,CASSLTTSTDTQYF,TGTGCCAGCAGCCTGACTACCAGCACAGATACGCAGTATTTT
TRBJ2-5,TRBV19,TRBD1,once,CASSSLGTGGFETQYF,TGTGCCAGTAGTTCGTTGGGGACAGGGGGCTTCGAGACCCAGTACTTC
TRBJ2-7,TRBV4-3,TRBD2,NA,CASSQGLAGVPYEQYF,TGCGCCAGCAGCCAAGGACTAGCGGGGGTCCCCTACGAGCAGTACTTC
TRBJ2-2,TRBV27,TRBD2,few,CASRSGTSSAGELFF,TGTGCCAGCAGGTCCGGGACTAGTTCGGCCGGGGAGCTGTTTTTT
TRBJ2-3,TRBV6-5,NA,few,CASSYSPVENTQYF,TGTGCCAGCAGTTACTCGCCAGTCGAGAATACGCAGTATTTT
TRBJ1-2,TRBV29-1,NA,few,CSARWGQGKGDTF,TGCAGCGCTCGGTGGGGACAAGGTAAAGGGGACACCTTC
TRBJ2-3,TRBV11-3,TRBD2,few,CASSFAGVGTDTQYF,TGTGCCAGCAGCTTTGCGGGAGTAGGTACAGATACGCAGTATTTT
TRBJ2-1,TRBV5-4,TRBD2,NA,CASSGTSASEQFF,TGTGCCAGCAGCGGGACTAGTGCTTCGGAGCAGTTCTTC
TRBJ1-2,TRBV27,NA,NA,CASSFNGGPNYGYTF,TGTGCCAGCAGTTTCAATGGGGGGCCAAACTATGGCTACACCTTC
TRBJ2-3,TRBV4-1,NA,NA,CASSAHTDTQYF,TGCGCCAGCAGCGCACACACAGATACGCAGTATTTT
TRBJ2-5,TRBV7-9,TRBD2,NA,CASSLGRRGGPTQYF,TGTGCCAGCAGCTTAGGCCGCCGGGGGGGACCGACCCAGTACTTC
TRBJ1-2,TRBV18,NA,NA,CASSQTENYGYTF,TGTGCCAGCTCCCAAACGGAAAACTATGGCTACACCTTC
TRBJ2-1,TRBV5-6,NA,NA,CASSPISGYNEQFF,TGTGCCAGCAGCCCGATCAGCGGCTACAATGAGCAGTTCTTC
TRBJ1-1,TRBV5-4,NA,NA,CASSLWASEAFF,TGTGCCAGCAGCTTGTGGGCGTCTGAAGCTTTCTTT
TRBJ2-2,TRBV9,NA,many,CASSDTGSPRQGELFF,TGTGCCAGCAGCGACACAGGTTCCCCTCGTCAGGGGGAGCTGTTTTTT
TRBJ1-1,TRBV30,NA,few,CAWSVTRAEAFF,TGTGCCTGGAGTGTAACAAGGGCTGAAGCTTTCTTT
TRBJ1-1,TRBV15,NA,many,CATSRDYRQEAFF,TGTGCCACCAGCAGAGATTACAGGCAGGAAGCTTTCTTT
TRBJ2-5,TRBV2,NA,many,CASSQTGTWGETQYF,TGTGCCAGCAGCCAGACAGGTACATGGGGAGAGACCCAGTACTTC
TRBJ1-1,TRBV30,NA,few,CAWSVPGGGAFF,TGTGCCTGGAGTGTACCAGGTGGGGGAGCTTTCTTT
TRBJ1-2,TRBV30,NA,NA,CTWSGDGGGPYYGYTF,TGTACCTGGAGTGGTGATGGCGGGGGGCCCTACTATGGCTACACCTTC
TRBJ1-2,TRBV20-1,NA,NA,CSARGYGYTF,TGCAGTGCTAGAGGCTATGGCTACACCTTC
TRBJ2-4,TRBV6-1,NA,few,CASRLGNIQYF,TGTGCCAGCAGACTAGGGAACATTCAGTACTTC
TRBJ1-2,TRBV5-4,TRBD1,many,CASSLDHRGSDGYTF,TGTGCCAGCAGCTTGGACCACAGGGGATCCGATGGCTACACCTTC
TRBJ2-1,TRBV14,NA,NA,CASSQNGGSSYNEQFF,TGTGCCAGCAGCCAAAACGGCGGCAGCTCCTACAATGAGCAGTTCTTC
TRBJ2-1,TRBV28,NA,few,CASSSPGTPLTYNEQFF,TGTGCCAGCAGTTCCCCCGGGACACCCCTCACGTACAATGAGCAGTTCTTC
TRBJ2-2,TRBV5-1,NA,few,CASTGSSGELFF,TGCGCCAGCACAGGTTCCTCAGGGGAGCTGTTTTTT
TRBJ2-1,TRBV18,TRBD2,few,CASSPPQREGLNEQFF,TGTGCCAGCTCACCACCTCAGCGGGAGGGCTTAAATGAGCAGTTCTTC